Listed here is a single TCR beta chain. One end of the junction is discordant with germline, which a read error may explain. Every sample had a minimum of 6 million PBMCs isolated. Per sample, no less than 6 micrograms of total RNA were extracted. The source of the sample is a study of blood T cells in healthy people across ages. Together with a sample-barcoded 5' primer, a J-beta primer mix was included in a second PCR lasting about 7 to 12 cycles. Every molecule of cDNA carried a tag from a template-switch adaptor with 12 random nucleotides. TCRdb itself ran the 5' RACE reads through MiXCR, one entry per CDR3 protein. The sample carries approximately 800,000 distinct CDR3 sequences, more than 35% recorded once. Sequenced input: blood. The source of this sequence is a man older than 75 in good health.

The CDR3 protein is CSAIGTSGSRGFSGELFF. CDR3 nucleotides: TGCAGTGCTATCGGGACTAGCGGGAGTCGGGGATTCTCCGGAGAGCTGTTTTTT. The rearrangement links TRBV20-1 to TRBJ2-2, with 14 positions matching TRBD2. The CDR3 is 18 amino acids. Germline V lookup: CDR1 DFQATT, CDR2 SNEGSKA (reference sequence).